Following are 14 T cell receptor beta chains from one sample sequenced in a study of CD8 T cells in ankylosing spondylitis (dated by TCRdb to about 2017). Library preparation employed 5' RACE. The listed sequencing device is Illumina HiSeq 2500. Using fastp at Q25 and MiXCR, TCRdb reprocessed the public reads and kept productive beta chains. A single entry per CDR3 protein holds the most common genes and DNA from its merged rows. The sample records under 450,000 distinct CDR3 sequences, roughly a sixth of which are singletons. Clones ranked in the top ten supply approximately 1% of the sample. For these TCRs, the target antigens are not known. General study outcomes and caveats: A TCR beta motif of about 8 highly homologous amino acid variants appeared characteristic of blood from ankylosing spondylitis patients.

The source material was blood, either unsorted or a sorted T cell fraction (not recorded which). All receptors come from a male donor with ankylosing spondylitis.

This chain uses TRBV7-3 with TRBJ2-3, with TRBD2 matching 10 bases. V lost 2 bases and J lost 3; bases outside the gene matches: 5. Germline V gives CDR1 SGHTA, CDR2 FQGTGA. The CDR3 has 16 amino acids. CDR3 amino acids: CASSLGPAGGTDTQYF. CDR3 DNA: TGTGCCAGCAGCTTAGGCCCAGCGGGGGGGACAGATACGCAGTATTTT.

The table lists this clonotype with a few counts. This rearrangement joins TRBV9 to TRBJ1-1; tentatively, D is TRBD1 (5 bases). Between the trimmed V and J ends, which lost 0 bases and 0 bases, there was a span of 9 bases. This CDR3 contains 15 residues. Germline V gene sequence: CDR1 SGDLS, CDR2 YYNGEE. CDR3 amino acids: CASSVAPGLNTEAFF. The CDR3 DNA sequence: TGTGCCAGCAGCGTAGCTCCAGGGCTGAACACTGAAGCTTTCTTT. The whole variable domain, filled in from reference TRBV9 and TRBJ1-1, reads DSGVTQTPKHLITATGQRVTLRCSPRSGDLSVYWYQQSLDQGLQFLIQYYNGEERAKGNILERFSAQQFPDLHSELNLSSLELGDSALYFCASSVAPGLNTEAFFGQGTRLTVV.

The chain has TRBV2 and TRBJ1-5; 9 bases are shared with TRBD1. J was trimmed by 2 bases and V by 7 bases; bases with no gene match: 6. This CDR3 contains 15 residues. Per germline, CDR1 SNHLY and CDR2 FYNNEI. The CDR3 protein is CASKGQGTGNQPQHF. CDR3 in DNA: TGTGCCAGCAAAGGACAGGGGACGGGCAATCAGCCCCAGCATTTT.

This chain connects TRBV7-2 to TRBJ2-1; 9 bases agree with TRBD1. The CDR3 spans 15 residues. Germline V CDR1 and CDR2: SGHTA, FQGNSA. J was trimmed by 7 bases and V by 3 bases; bases with no gene match: 7. CDR3 in DNA: TGTGCCAGCAGCTTGACCGGGACAGGGTTGAATGAGCAGTTCTTC. Its translation is CASSLTGTGLNEQFF.

V gene TRBV5-1 combines with J gene TRBJ2-1, with D unclear. The CDR3 contains 15 residues. Germline values: CDR1 SGHRS, CDR2 YFSETQ. V gave up 4 bases and J gave up 1 base, with 12 bases separating them. The CDR3 here is CASSPQDKSYNEQFF. Written as DNA, the CDR3 is TGCGCCAGCAGCCCCCAAGACAAATCCTACAATGAGCAGTTCTTC.

The chain recombines TRBV11-3 with TRBJ2-4; no clear D. V was trimmed by 3 bases and J by 2 bases, leaving 14 bases between them. This CDR3 has 16 residues. Germline V gives CDR1 SGHNT, CDR2 YENEEA. The CDR3 coding sequence is TGTGCCAGCAGCTTGACGGCCGGCTCCCCCAAAAACATTCAGTACTTC. Its protein is CASSLTAGSPKNIQYF.

This clonotype was seen many times. The chain is built from TRBV3-1 and TRBJ2-7; 9 bases agree with TRBD2. This CDR3 has 16 amino acids. In germline, CDR1 is LGHDT, CDR2 YNNKEL (reference sequence). The junction had 6 bases not matched to a gene; V was cut back by 0 bases and J by 3 bases. The CDR3 loop reads CASSQESRGGRYEQYF. The CDR3 DNA follows: TGTGCCAGCAGCCAAGAATCGCGGGGGGGCCGCTACGAGCAGTACTTC.

This clonotype was found many times. The chain carries TRBV4-3 and TRBJ2-7; 9 nucleotides line up with TRBD1. The length of the CDR3 is 15 residues. With 4 bases clipped from V and 2 bases from J, the junction kept 6 bases outside the gene matches. CDR1 and CDR2 from the germline V gene are LGHNA and YSLEER. Written as DNA, the CDR3 is TGCGCCAGCAGCCTGTTCCGGGACAGGGCCTACGAGCAGTACTTC. As protein: CASSLFRDRAYEQYF.

This clonotype has more than one count but fewer than ten. V and J are TRBV10-3 and TRBJ2-5, with D tentatively TRBD2 (6 bases). Trimming removed 10 bases at V and 5 bases at J, with 20 bases between. The CDR3 runs to 14 residues. Germline V gives CDR1 ENHRY, CDR2 SYGVKD. Here the CDR3 DNA reads TGTGCCACGGGGCGCGTGGGGGGTGAGGAGACCCAGTACTTC. It codes for CATGRVGGEETQYF.

The CDR3 loop is CASSQGRSSGGPRRYNEQFF. The CDR3 nucleotides read TGTGCCAGCAGCCAGGGAAGAAGTAGCGGGGGCCCGAGGAGGTACAATGAGCAGTTCTTC. The gene calls are TRBV3-1 and TRBJ2-1; 9 positions match TRBD2. The ends lost 3 bases at V and 4 bases at J; junction bases unmatched: 19. The CDR3 is 20 residues long. Germline loops: CDR1 LGHDT, CDR2 YNNKEL (reference sequence).

There are a few counts of this clonotype. The chain is built from TRBV9 and TRBJ2-5, with TRBD1 identical over 7 bases. V lost 3 bases and J lost 5; bases outside the gene matches: 7. Germline loops: CDR1 SGDLS, CDR2 YYNGEE. This CDR3 is 14 amino acids long. For the CDR3, the DNA is TGTGCCAGCAGCGCGACAGGGTTTCCGGAGACCCAGTACTTC. This translates into CASSATGFPETQYF.

The chain links TRBV6-1 to TRBJ2-7, with D maybe TRBD2 (5 bases). Trimming stripped 0 bases from V and 3 bases from J, with 21 bases between. CDR1 is MNHNS and CDR2 is SASEGT in the germline V gene. The CDR3 consists of 18 residues. The CDR3 DNA reads TGTGCCAGCAGTGAAGCGCCGGGGTCTGGGTTCTACATCTACGAGCAGTACTTC. Its translation is CASSEAPGSGFYIYEQYF.

This clonotype was detected only a few times. The rearrangement uses TRBV7-9 and TRBJ2-7; tentatively, D is TRBD1 (5 bases). With 0 bases removed from V and 4 bases from J, the gap between germline ends came to 10 bases. The CDR3 runs to 14 residues. Germline loops: CDR1 SEHNR, CDR2 FQNEAQ (reference sequence). CDR3 coding DNA: TGTGCCAGCAGCTTAGCTGGTGGGGCGTACGAGCAGTACTTC. Translated: CASSLAGGAYEQYF.

The chain links TRBV28 to TRBJ1-3; a possible D gene is TRBD1 (6 bases). Trimming shortened V by 7 bases and J by 0 bases, and 10 bases separated the two germline ends. The CDR3 is 14 amino acids. From germline, CDR1 is MDHEN and CDR2 SYDVKM. The CDR3 spells CASNTGFSGNTIYF. Written as DNA, the CDR3 is TGTGCCAGCAATACAGGGTTCTCTGGAAACACCATATATTTT.